These T cell receptor beta chains were read from a single sample in a study of T cell changes during pregnancy in multiple sclerosis. Some clones are missing from TCRdb's copy, which holds only in-frame ones; the method was immunoSEQ multiplex PCR. The data hold roughly 100,000 clones, with about 90% observed a single time. The sequences come from peripheral blood, collected before pregnancy. These receptors were collected from a female donor with multiple sclerosis, enrolled in a pregnancy study. Each CDR3 is given with its conserved first and last residue. The D gene is left open where the match is weak. Rows give clone size only sometimes, using once, few, many, or a class for an expanded clone.

D gene | J gene | clone size | V gene | CDR3 DNA | CDR3 protein
TRBD2 | TRBJ2-3 | NA | TRBV14 | TGTGCCAGCAGCCAAACGTCTAGCGGGGGCACAGATACGCAGTATTTT | CASSQTSSGGTDTQYF
NA | TRBJ1-6 | NA | TRBV27 | TGTGCCAGCAGGCGACCGGGGAGGGGGTCGAGCTCCTATAATTCACCCCTCCACTTT | CASRRPGRGSSSYNSPLHF
TRBD1 | TRBJ1-2 | NA | TRBV14 | TGTGCCAGCAGCGAGAGCTTGGGACAGGGAGGCTATGGCTACACCTTC | CASSESLGQGGYGYTF
NA | TRBJ1-5 | NA | TRBV30 | TGTGCCTGGAGTGTACGGGGAGCCCAGCCCCAGCATTTT | CAWSVRGAQPQHF
NA | TRBJ2-3 | NA | TRBV6-1 | TGTGCCAGCAGTGGCCCCGTTACGGGGAACACAGATACGCAGTATTTT | CASSGPVTGNTDTQYF
TRBD1 | TRBJ2-1 | NA | TRBV27 | TGTGCCAGCAGACCGGGACAGGGGGCATGGGAGCAGTTCTTC | CASRPGQGAWEQFF
NA | TRBJ1-6 | NA | TRBV18 | TGTGCCAGCTCATGGGAAGGGGGCTCCTATAATTCACCCCTCCACTTT | CASSWEGGSYNSPLHF
NA | TRBJ1-5 | NA | TRBV10-3 | TGTGCCATCAGTGAGTCGGACAGTCCGAATCAGCCCCAGCATTTT | CAISESDSPNQPQHF
TRBD1 | TRBJ2-7 | NA | TRBV5-6 | TGTGCCAGCAGCCGCCGGGACAGGGGTGGCGAGCAGTACTTC | CASSRRDRGGEQYF
TRBD1 | TRBJ1-2 | NA | TRBV25-1 | TGTGCCAGCAGTGGTTCCGGGACAGGGAACGGCTACACCTTC | CASSGSGTGNGYTF
NA | TRBJ1-3 | NA | TRBV7-2 | TGTGCCAGCAGCTTAGATTACAGGGCCCGCTCTGGAAACACCATATATTTT | CASSLDYRARSGNTIYF
NA | TRBJ1-1 | NA | TRBV9 | TGTGCCAGCAGCGTCGGACAGATGGATGAAGCTTTCTTT | CASSVGQMDEAFF
NA | TRBJ2-3 | NA | TRBV27 | TGTGCCAGCATCCTACCTGGGGGGGGCGGACTAGCAGATACGCAGTATTTT | CASILPGGGGLADTQYF
NA | TRBJ2-1 | NA | TRBV9 | TGTGCCAGCAGCGTAAGCCCCGGGACCTACAATGAGCAGTTCTTC | CASSVSPGTYNEQFF
NA | TRBJ2-3 | NA | TRBV21-1 | TGTGCCAGCAGCAAAGGAACTAGCGAAGAGAAATCTAGCACAGATACGCAGTATTTT | CASSKGTSEEKSSTDTQYF
NA | TRBJ2-5 | NA | TRBV11-3 | TGTGCCAGCAGCTCAGAGTTTGAGCCAGGTGGAATCGAGTACTTC | CASSSEFEPGGIEYF
NA | TRBJ2-1 | NA | TRBV29-1 | TGCAGCGTTGGGTTCAGGTTTAGCTCCTACAATGAGCAGTTCTTC | CSVGFRFSSYNEQFF
TRBD2 | TRBJ2-1 | NA | TRBV15 | TGTGCCACCAGCAGAGAGCGACTAGCGGGAGAGAGAGAGCAGTTCTTC | CATSRERLAGEREQFF
TRBD1 | TRBJ2-7 | once | TRBV5-8 | TGTGCCAGCAGCCGACAGGGGTTCTACGAGCAGTACTTC | CASSRQGFYEQYF
TRBD1 | TRBJ2-7 | NA | TRBV11-3 | TGTGCCAGCAGCTTAGGGAACAGGGGCCACTACGAGCAGTACTTC | CASSLGNRGHYEQYF
TRBD1 | TRBJ2-5 | NA | TRBV5-1 | TGCGCCAGCAGCTATGCCACAGGGGGCATCGGGGAGACCCAGTACTTC | CASSYATGGIGETQYF
TRBD1 | TRBJ1-1 | NA | TRBV27 | TGTGCCAGCAGTTCCGGGACAGGGGGCGTGAACACTGAAGCTTTCTTT | CASSSGTGGVNTEAFF
TRBD2 | TRBJ2-3 | NA | TRBV9 | TGTGCCAGCAGCTCGGGGACTAGCGGGGGACTTGCGAATACGCAGTATTTT | CASSSGTSGGLANTQYF
TRBD1 | TRBJ1-5 | NA | TRBV27 | TGTGCCAGCAGTGGACAGGGGTTCTTTCAGCCCCAGCATTTT | CASSGQGFFQPQHF
NA | TRBJ1-1 | few | TRBV7-9 | TGTGCCAGCAGACCCCAGGTGAACACTGAAGCTTTCTTT | CASRPQVNTEAFF
TRBD1 | TRBJ1-5 | once | TRBV6-6 | TGTGCCAGCAGTGACCCCGGGACAGTGAATCAGCCCCAGCATTTT | CASSDPGTVNQPQHF
NA | TRBJ1-6 | NA | TRBV10-3 | TGTGCCATCAGTGACCCAGGCGTTCACTCCTATAATTCACCCCTCCACTTT | CAISDPGVHSYNSPLHF
NA | TRBJ1-3 | NA | TRBV7-2 | TGTGCCAGCAGCCTCCTCACCGGCTCTGGAAACACCATATATTTT | CASSLLTGSGNTIYF
NA | TRBJ1-1 | NA | TRBV21-1 | TGTGCCAGCAGCGTACGGGGGTGGCTTCCCCTTGGTGCTTTCTTT | CASSVRGWLPLGAFF
TRBD1 | TRBJ2-2 | once | TRBV19 | TGTGCCAGTGACGACAGGGGGCTAGTCCCCGGGGAGCTGTTTTTT | CASDDRGLVPGELFF
NA | TRBJ2-3 | NA | TRBV27 | TGTGCCAGCAGTTTATCGCAGGTCAGCCTTAGCACAGATACGCAGTATTTT | CASSLSQVSLSTDTQYF
TRBD1 | TRBJ1-4 | NA | TRBV5-4 | TGTGCCAGCAGCTATGGACAGGGCCATACTGTGGAACTGTTTTTT | CASSYGQGHTVELFF
NA | TRBJ2-1 | NA | TRBV7-3 | TGTGCCAGCAGCCCAACCAGCGGACTGCTTAATGAGCAGTTCTTC | CASSPTSGLLNEQFF
TRBD1 | TRBJ2-1 | once | TRBV7-6 | TGTGCCAGCAGCGGTACCCGGGACAGCTTTTACAATGAGCAGTTCTTC | CASSGTRDSFYNEQFF
NA | TRBJ1-1 | NA | TRBV20-1 | TGCAGTGCCCGCGGACAGTTCGAAGCTTTCTTT | CSARGQFEAFF
TRBD1 | TRBJ1-2 | NA | TRBV5-1 | TGCGCCAGCAGCTCCGGACAGGCCATCTATGGCTACACCTTC | CASSSGQAIYGYTF
TRBD1 | TRBJ2-2 | NA | TRBV7-8 | TGTGCCAGCAGCCAGACAGGGCCCGGGGAGCTGTTTTTT | CASSQTGPGELFF
NA | TRBJ1-5 | NA | TRBV28 | TGTGCCAGCACTGGGGGGGCATATAGCAATCAGCCCCAGCATTTT | CASTGGAYSNQPQHF
TRBD2 | TRBJ2-2 | NA | TRBV6-1 | TGTGCCAGCAGTGAACGGCTAGCGGGGGCCACCGGGGAGCTGTTTTTT | CASSERLAGATGELFF
NA | TRBJ1-2 | NA | TRBV29-1 | TGCAGCGTTGAAGATTGGCAGTCCTATGGCTACACCTTC | CSVEDWQSYGYTF
TRBD2 | TRBJ2-1 | NA | TRBV13 | TGTGCCAGCAGCTCCCATATAGCGGGAGGGTCGGGTGAGCAGTTCTTC | CASSSHIAGGSGEQFF
TRBD2 | TRBJ2-3 | NA | TRBV7-2 | TGTGCCAGCAGCCCGAGACTAGCGGGGGTCACAGATACGCAGTATTTT | CASSPRLAGVTDTQYF